This T cell receptor (beta chain) was observed in a study of OX40 agonist ivuxolimab in advanced cancers. Study information: Males comprised approximately 84% of the group, whose mean age was roughly 64 years (range roughly 20 to 85). Study-wide results and limits: The study found among the lowest clonal expansion in partial responders at 0.1-3.0 mg/kg. Both CD4+ and CD8+ T cell populations in blood had undergone clonal expansion by week 6 at 0.1 to 3.0 mg/kg. The antigens recognized by the expanded peripheral T cells, that is their antigen specificity, were not determined.

Points on this clone: Its specificity is not known.

This CDR3 contains 15 residues. In germline, CDR1 is SGHRS, CDR2 YFSETQ. Deletions cut 2 bases from V and 4 bases from J, with 15 bases between. Profiled with immunoSEQ multiplex PCR; TCRdb holds only in-frame clones, not every one. The table has about 99,000 clones, roughly 95% seen once. This clonotype was sampled from an adult with an advanced solid tumor such as melanoma, head and neck, liver or kidney cancer. V usage is TRBV5-1 and J usage is TRBJ1-1; D may be TRBD1 (5 bases). The sequenced sample was CD4+ or CD8+ T cells sorted from blood, obtained in a trial of the OX40 agonist ivuxolimab. The CDR3 coding sequence is TGCGCCAGCAGCTTATCCGGGGGAGAGGGCACTGAAGCTTTCTTT. This translates into CASSLSGGEGTEAFF.